The clone carrying this T cell receptor beta chain was seen more than once but under ten times. Using MiXCR, TCRdb reanalyzed the PCR reads. The sample yields approximately 84,000 clones, more than 12% seen once. The data were taken from a study of metastatic and nonmetastatic thyroid tumors. Study context: Across blood and tumor or nodule tissue, repertoires from malignant and benign thyroid patients were compared with one another.

Germline V gene lookup returns CDR1 MNHNS and CDR2 SASEGT. V lost 4 bases to trimming and J lost 3 bases; unmatched junction nucleotides: 12. There are 18 residues in the CDR3. Thyroid surgery was preceded by no treatment in any patient. Sequencing was done on a sample of blood. The source is a female donor with papillary thyroid cancer or a benign thyroid nodule (not recorded which). Some clones in this sample may be carry-over from other donors' samples. The V and J genes are TRBV6-1 and TRBJ1-3, with TRBD1 matching 10 bases. The CDR3 region is CASSGVGTGVIYGNTIYF. The CDR3 bases are TGTGCCAGCAGTGGGGTAGGGACAGGGGTCATTTATGGAAACACCATATATTTT.